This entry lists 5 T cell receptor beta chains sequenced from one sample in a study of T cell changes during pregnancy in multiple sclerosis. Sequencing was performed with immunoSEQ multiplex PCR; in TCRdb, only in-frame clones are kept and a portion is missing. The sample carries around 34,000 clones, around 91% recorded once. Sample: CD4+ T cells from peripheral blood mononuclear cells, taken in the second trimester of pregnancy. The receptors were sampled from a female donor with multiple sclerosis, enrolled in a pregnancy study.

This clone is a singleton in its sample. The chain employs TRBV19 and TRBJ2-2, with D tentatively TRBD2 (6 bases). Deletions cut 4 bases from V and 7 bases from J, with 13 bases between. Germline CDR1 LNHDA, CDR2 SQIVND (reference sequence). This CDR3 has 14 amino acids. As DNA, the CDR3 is TGTGCCAGTAGTACCTCTCTAGCGCTCGGGGAGCTGTTTTTT. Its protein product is CASSTSLALGELFF.

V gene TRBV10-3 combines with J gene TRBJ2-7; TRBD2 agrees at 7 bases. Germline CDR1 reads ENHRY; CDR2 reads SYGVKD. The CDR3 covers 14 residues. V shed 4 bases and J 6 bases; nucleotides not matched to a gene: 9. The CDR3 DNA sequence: TGTGCCATCAGTGTCGAGGGGAGGGGCTCCGAGCAGTACTTC. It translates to CAISVEGRGSEQYF.

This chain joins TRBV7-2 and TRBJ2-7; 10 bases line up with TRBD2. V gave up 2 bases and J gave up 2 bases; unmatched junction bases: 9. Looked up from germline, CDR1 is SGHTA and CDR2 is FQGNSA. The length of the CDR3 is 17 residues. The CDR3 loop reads CASSLSLGSGRAYEQYF. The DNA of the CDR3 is TGTGCCAGCAGCTTATCCTTGGGAAGCGGGAGGGCCTACGAGCAGTACTTC.

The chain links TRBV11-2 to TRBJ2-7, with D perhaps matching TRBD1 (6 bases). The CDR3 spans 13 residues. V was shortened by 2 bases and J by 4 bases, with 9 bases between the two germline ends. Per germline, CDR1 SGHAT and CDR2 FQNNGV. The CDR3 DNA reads TGTGCCAGCAGCTTATTAGGGGGATACGAGCAGTACTTC. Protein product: CASSLLGGYEQYF.

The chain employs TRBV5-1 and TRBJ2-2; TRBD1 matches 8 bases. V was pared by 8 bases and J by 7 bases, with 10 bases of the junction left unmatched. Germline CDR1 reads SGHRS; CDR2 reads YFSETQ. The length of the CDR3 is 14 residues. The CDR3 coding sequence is TGCGCCAGTAAGCCGCAGGGGGCCGGCGGGGAGCTGTTTTTT. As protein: CASKPQGAGGELFF.